This TCR beta chain is drawn from a study of Tregs in tolerant kidney transplant recipients. CDR3 size: 13 residues. With 5 bases removed from V and 1 base from J, the gap between germline ends came to 7 bases. Looked up from germline, CDR1 is SGHRS and CDR2 is YFSETQ. Libraries were prepared by immunoSEQ multiplex PCR; TCRdb keeps only in-frame clonotypes and omits some of them. The table has 90,000 to 150,000 clones, roughly 93% seen once. The clonotype comes from a human donor in good health. The V gene is TRBV5-1, the J gene TRBJ1-5, with D possibly TRBD1 on 5 matching bases. Sequencing input: CD4+ T cells from blood. DNA for the CDR3: TGCGCCAGCAGTTGGGGGAGCAATCAGCCCCAGCATTTT. Amino acid sequence: CASSWGSNQPQHF.